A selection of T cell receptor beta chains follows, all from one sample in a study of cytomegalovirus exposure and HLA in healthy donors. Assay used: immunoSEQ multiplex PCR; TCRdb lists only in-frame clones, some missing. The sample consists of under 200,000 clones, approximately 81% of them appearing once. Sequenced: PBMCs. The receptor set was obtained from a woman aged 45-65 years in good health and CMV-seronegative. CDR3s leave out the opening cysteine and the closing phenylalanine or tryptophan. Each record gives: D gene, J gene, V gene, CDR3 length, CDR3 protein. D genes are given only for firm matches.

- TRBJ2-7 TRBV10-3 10 AISGAGIEQY
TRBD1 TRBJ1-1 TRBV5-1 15 ASSSGQGGGMNTEAF
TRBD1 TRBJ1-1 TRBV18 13 ASSPGTGMYTEAF
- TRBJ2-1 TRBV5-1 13 ASTFITSSYNEQF
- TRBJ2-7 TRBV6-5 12 ASSYTDSSYEQY
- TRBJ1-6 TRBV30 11 AWIASYNSPLH
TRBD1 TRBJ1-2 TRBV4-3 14 ASSQDNFGTGYGYT
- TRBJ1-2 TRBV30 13 AWTPGTAANYGYT
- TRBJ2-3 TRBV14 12 ASSPNRLGDTQY
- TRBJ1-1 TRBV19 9 ASIKQAKAF
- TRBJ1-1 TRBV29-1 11 STCTGMNTEAF
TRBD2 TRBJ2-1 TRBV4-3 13 ASSPLAGVGSEQF
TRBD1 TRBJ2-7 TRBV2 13 ASSDSGTGDSEQY
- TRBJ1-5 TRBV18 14 ASSPNPPGSNQPQH
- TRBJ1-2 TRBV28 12 ASSPHPVLYGYT
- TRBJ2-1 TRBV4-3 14 ASSQEGLLAYNEQF
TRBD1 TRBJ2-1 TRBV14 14 ASSPGPRGQGNEQF
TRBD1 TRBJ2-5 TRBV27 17 ASTPRGGRGQGPQETQY
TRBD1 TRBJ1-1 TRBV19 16 ARRMVKGQGFLNTEAF
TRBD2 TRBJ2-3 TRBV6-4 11 ASSGLRGSPQY
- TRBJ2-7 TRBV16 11 ASSPYDRFEQY
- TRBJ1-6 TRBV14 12 ASSQDLLNSPLH
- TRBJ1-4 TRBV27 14 ASSLYGGLYNEKLF
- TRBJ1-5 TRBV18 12 ASSPLSENQPQH
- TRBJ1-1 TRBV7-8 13 ASSPYQGQGTEAF
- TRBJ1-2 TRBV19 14 ASSIGLGLRDHGYT
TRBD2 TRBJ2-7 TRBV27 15 ASSPFGGGRVGREQY
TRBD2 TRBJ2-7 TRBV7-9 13 ASSSSSGRVHEQY
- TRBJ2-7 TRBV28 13 ASSTQQGGLVEQY
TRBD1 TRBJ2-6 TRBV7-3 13 ASSADRAGANVLT